This paragraph covers one TCR beta chain sequence. What it binds is not known. A junction boundary mismatches the germline segment, possibly from a read error. According to the study, TCR beta libraries were built with iRepertoire HTBI primers and CDR3-region Arm-PCR. In the original processing: Spanning all samples, the identified segments comprised 60 to 70 TRBV and around 15 TRBJ. TCRdb redid the calling of the multiplex PCR reads with MiXCR, one entry per CDR3 protein. Clone size and V and J calls follow TCRdb, not the original study. This table holds 400,000 to 450,000 distinct CDR3 sequences, 23% found once. This specimen comes from a study of regulatory T cells in long-lasting Graves disease. Study background: Persistent cases took antithyroid drugs over 5 years and stayed TSH receptor antibody positive. Points from the study as a whole: Whereas 950 to 1,000 public clonotypes were shared by new patients, persistent patients shared more, at 2,741.

This CDR3 is 14 amino acids long. Time point here: persistent/refractory GD, antithyroid drugs over 5 years with positive TRAb. The TCR library used RNA extracted from PBMCs. Into tubes containing EDTA, approximately 9 milliliters of peripheral blood were drawn. The source material was peripheral blood mononuclear cells (PBMCs), sampled when the disease was refractory, from a patient treated with antithyroid drugs. This receptor was obtained from a female donor with Graves disease. The chain combines TRBV12-3 or TRBV12-4 with TRBJ1-1, with D maybe TRBD1 (5 bases). The CDR3 reads CASIRTEWGTEALF. The CDR3, as DNA: TGTGCCAGCATTCGGACGGAATGGGGCACTGAAGCTCTCTTT.